The source of this T cell receptor beta chain is a study of T cells in Graves' hyperthyroidism and ophthalmopathy. Study-level information: The blood sample was taken at first diagnosis, before treatment began.

Patients showing uncontrolled infection, other autoimmune disease, pregnancy or lactation were ineligible. RNA transcripts gave rise to amplified TCR beta CDR3 regions. HTBI primers were the set used in a first-round RT-PCR of the TCR CDR3. In TCRdb, the multiplex PCR reads were re-called with MiXCR into one record per CDR3 protein. Here the sample spans roughly 530,000 distinct CDR3 sequences, 17% being singletons. Details on this clonotype: What it recognizes is unknown.

Germline CDR1 reads SGDLS; CDR2 reads YYNGEE. The CDR3 extends over 15 amino acids. V was cut by 2 bases and J by 7 bases, with 15 bases left in between. Findings of the study overall: The model anticipated ophthalmopathy a median approximately 6.6 months pre-onset.

The source of this sequence is a woman between 18 and 30 years old with Graves' ophthalmopathy. Source material: blood. The gene calls are TRBV9 and TRBJ2-2, with a tentative D call TRBD2 (6 bases). CDR3 sequence: CASSVPGLPGGELFF. CDR3 DNA: TGTGCCAGCAGCGTGCCGGGACTCCCGGGCGGGGAGCTGTTTTTT.